This is a list of T cell receptor beta chains from one sample in a study of T cell responses to AZD1222 COVID-19 vaccine. The table came from immunoSEQ multiplex PCR; TCRdb's copy has only in-frame clones and leaves some out. The data show 70,000 to 95,000 clones, about 86% seen once. The specimen was peripheral blood, collected 28 days after the second AZD1222 dose. Every receptor here comes from an adult who received the AZD1222 COVID-19 vaccine. Both conserved end residues are part of each CDR3. A D gene is named only where the DNA matches it firmly. Rows may omit the clone size; those that give it use once, few, many or a size class.

J	D	size	V	CDR3	DNA
TRBJ2-7	-	-	TRBV3-1/TRBV3-2	CASSRGQRAYEQYF	TGTGCCAGCAGCCGGGGACAGCGGGCCTACGAGCAGTACTTC
TRBJ2-7	-	-	TRBV27	CASSPLSPGPGFYEQYF	TGTGCCAGCAGCCCCTTGAGTCCGGGGCCGGGTTTCTACGAGCAGTACTTC
TRBJ1-3	-	-	TRBV10-2	CASSVLQLSGNTIYF	TGCGCCAGCAGTGTCTTACAGCTCTCTGGAAACACCATATATTTT
TRBJ1-6	-	-	TRBV18	CASSLSDRPFYNSPLHF	TGTGCCAGCTCACTCTCCGACAGGCCCTTCTATAATTCACCCCTCCACTTT
TRBJ2-3	TRBD1	few	TRBV27	CASSKEQGTDTQYF	TGTGCCAGCAGTAAGGAACAGGGGACAGATACGCAGTATTTT
TRBJ2-7	-	few	TRBV28	CASSSPAQNYEQYF	TGTGCCAGCAGTTCCCCCGCCCAGAACTACGAGCAGTACTTC
TRBJ1-2	-	once	TRBV3-1/TRBV3-2	CASSHAPYGYTF	TGTGCCAGCAGCCACGCTCCCTATGGCTACACCTTC
TRBJ1-6	TRBD1	-	TRBV27	CASSPQGQTSSSYNSPLHF	TGTGCCAGCAGTCCCCAGGGACAGACCTCGAGCTCCTATAATTCACCCCTCCACTTT
TRBJ1-1	TRBD1	-	TRBV5-1	CASSLTGGEAFF	TGCGCCAGCAGCTTAACAGGGGGGGAAGCTTTCTTT
TRBJ1-2	-	-	TRBV30	CALTKGWTDYGYTF	TGTGCCCTCACGAAGGGATGGACGGATTATGGCTACACCTTC
TRBJ2-6	-	-	TRBV6-5	CASSRTSQANVLTF	TGTGCCAGCAGCCGGACGTCCCAGGCCAACGTCCTGACTTTC
TRBJ2-1	TRBD2	-	TRBV6-5	CASSPREGGYNEQFF	TGTGCCAGCAGTCCGCGGGAGGGGGGCTACAATGAGCAGTTCTTC
TRBJ1-1	-	-	TRBV5-1	CASSLTEPRGTEAFF	TGCGCCAGCAGTCTTACTGAACCCCGTGGAACTGAAGCTTTCTTT
TRBJ2-3	-	-	TRBV11-2	CASSLDYMNTQYF	TGTGCCAGCAGCTTAGATTACATGAATACGCAGTATTTT
TRBJ1-2	-	-	TRBV7-9	CASSYKQDYGYTF	TGTGCCAGCAGTTATAAGCAGGACTATGGCTACACCTTC
TRBJ1-1	-	-	TRBV6-5	CAIPRDLNTEAFF	TGTGCCATCCCGAGAGACCTAAACACTGAAGCTTTCTTT
TRBJ1-5	TRBD1	-	TRBV25-1	CASSGSGQVIQPQHF	TGTGCCAGCAGTGGCTCTGGACAGGTCATACAGCCCCAGCATTTT
TRBJ2-1	-	-	TRBV5-1	CASSPLMANYNEQFF	TGCGCCAGCAGCCCCCTCATGGCTAACTACAATGAGCAGTTCTTC
TRBJ2-2	TRBD2	once	TRBV3-1/TRBV3-2	CASSPSGRRAGELFF	TGTGCCAGCAGCCCTAGCGGGAGGAGGGCCGGGGAGCTGTTTTTT
TRBJ1-4	-	-	TRBV7-9	CASSLAGGAANEKLFF	TGTGCCAGCAGCTTAGCGGGGGGCGCGGCTAATGAAAAACTGTTTTTT
TRBJ1-5	TRBD1	-	TRBV6-5	CASMGQGDHQPQHF	TGTGCCAGCATGGGACAGGGGGATCATCAGCCCCAGCATTTT
TRBJ2-7	-	-	TRBV2	CASATENEQYF	TGTGCCAGCGCGACAGAAAACGAGCAGTACTTC
TRBJ2-7	TRBD1	-	TRBV5-1	CASSTDRGTYEQYF	TGCGCCAGCAGCACGGACAGGGGTACCTACGAGCAGTACTTC
TRBJ2-6	-	few	TRBV11-1	CASSLVGANVLTF	TGTGCCAGCAGCCTGGTCGGGGCCAACGTCCTGACTTTC
TRBJ2-7	TRBD1	-	TRBV6-5	CASQGVAYEQYF	TGTGCCAGCCAGGGGGTCGCCTACGAGCAGTACTTC
TRBJ1-1	TRBD1	once	TRBV30	CACPTGGNTEAFF	TGTGCCTGCCCGACAGGGGGTAACACTGAAGCTTTCTTT